A single sample is the source of the 20 T cell receptor beta chains below, sequenced in a study of blood T cell repertoires in COVID-19. Repertoires were generated with immunoSEQ multiplex PCR, while TCRdb's copy carries only in-frame clones and drops some. Altogether tens of thousands of clones are present, approximately 83% being singletons, with the ten largest covering about 9%. The sample was peripheral blood. The source is a human donor in a cohort sampled during active COVID-19.

The chain joins TRBV19 to TRBJ2-4; 7 bases match TRBD1. The CDR3 loop spans 18 amino acids. The germline CDR1 and CDR2 sequences are LNHDA and SQIVND (reference sequence). Trimming took 3 bases from V and 0 from J; bases not matched to a gene: 11. CDR3 bases: TGTGCCAGTAGTATTACTCACGCCGGGACAGAAGCCAAAAACATTCAGTACTTC. Translated, it gives CASSITHAGTEAKNIQYF.

The rearrangement uses TRBV5-4 and TRBJ2-7; TRBD1 aligns across 10 bases. Germline values: CDR1 SGHNT, CDR2 YYREEE (reference sequence). The CDR3 totals 15 residues. Germline trimming cut 2 bases from V and 2 bases from J; bases unmatched to any gene: 4. CDR3: CASSFDRGRPYEQYF. As DNA, the CDR3 is TGTGCCAGCAGCTTCGACAGGGGGCGGCCCTACGAGCAGTACTTC.

This rearrangement joins TRBV3-1 (or the pseudogene TRBV3-2) to TRBJ1-2, with D maybe TRBD1 (6 bases). The CDR3 has 13 residues. Trimming removed 4 bases at V and 4 bases at J, with 10 bases between. Germline CDR1 LGHDT, CDR2 YNNKEL (reference sequence). The CDR3 here is CASSLGQSYGYTF. DNA of the CDR3: TGTGCCAGCAGCCTTGGACAGAGCTATGGCTACACCTTC.

The rearrangement joins TRBV5-1 to TRBJ1-4; possible D gene TRBD1, 6 bases. The CDR3 is 15 residues long. The germline gives CDR1 SGHRS, CDR2 YFSETQ. Trimming stripped 0 bases from V and 6 bases from J, with 12 bases between. The CDR3 nucleotides read TGCGCCAGCAGCTTGGTACAGGGTGGGGATGAAAAACTGTTTTTT. Its translation is CASSLVQGGDEKLFF.

The chain combines TRBV19 with TRBJ1-2; no clear D. CDR3 length equals 14 residues. CDR1 is LNHDA, CDR2 SQIVND, per germline (reference sequence). V lost 6 bases and J lost 6, with 17 bases in between. CDR3 region: CASSSGEIWDGYTF. The CDR3 nucleotides are TGTGCCAGTAGCTCCGGGGAGATTTGGGATGGCTACACCTTC.

This clone was recorded only once. The chain has TRBV5-6 and TRBJ2-6; 7 positions agree with TRBD1. This CDR3 region has 16 residues. Unmatched junction bases numbered 8, after V lost 4 bases and J lost 4 bases. CDR1 and CDR2 from the germline V gene are SGHDT and YYEEEE. CDR3 DNA sequence: TGTGCCAGCAGCCGTAGAGACAGGGCCGGGGCCAACGTCCTGACTTTC. Protein: CASSRRDRAGANVLTF.

The chain links TRBV15 to TRBJ2-3; TRBD2 is a possible D gene (6 bases). CDR1 is LNHNV and CDR2 is YYDKDF in the germline V gene (reference sequence). This CDR3 has 23 amino acids. V dropped 0 bases and J dropped 1 base, with 32 bases sitting between them. The DNA for the CDR3 is TGTGCCACCAGCAGAGAATACGGGATCCCCACGGGGGTGGGTGGTAGAGGCACAGATACGCAGTATTTT. Translation gives CATSREYGIPTGVGGRGTDTQYF.

The rearrangement joins TRBV9 to TRBJ2-5, with TRBD1 identical over 10 bases. Germline V gene lookup returns CDR1 SGDLS and CDR2 YYNGEE. The CDR3 consists of 15 residues. Trimming took 0 bases from V and 5 from J; bases not matched to a gene: 4. CDR3 bases: TGTGCCAGCAGCGTAGCGGACAGGGGGGAGGAGACCCAGTACTTC. Amino acid sequence: CASSVADRGEETQYF. Together with reference TRBV9 and TRBJ2-5, the CDR3 gives the full variable domain: DSGVTQTPKHLITATGQRVTLRCSPRSGDLSVYWYQQSLDQGLQFLIQYYNGEERAKGNILERFSAQQFPDLHSELNLSSLELGDSALYFCASSVADRGEETQYFGPGTRLLVL.

The chain has TRBV20-1 and TRBJ2-3; 11 positions match TRBD1. From germline, CDR1 is DFQATT and CDR2 SNEGSKA (reference sequence). With V trimmed by 6 bases and J by 4 bases, 9 bases remained unmatched. CDR3 length equals 15 residues. CDR3 amino acids: CSASPGQGASDTQYF. In DNA, the CDR3 is TGCAGTGCAAGTCCTGGACAGGGGGCTTCAGATACGCAGTATTTT.

This clone was observed a few times. This rearrangement joins TRBV30 to TRBJ1-5; maybe TRBD1 (5 bases). V lost 0 bases to trimming and J lost 4 bases, with 13 bases between them. The CDR3 length is 15 residues. Germline V gene sequence: CDR1 GTSNPN, CDR2 SVGIG (reference sequence). This chain's CDR3 is CAWSVESGLNQPQHF. The CDR3 DNA follows: TGTGCCTGGAGTGTTGAGTCAGGGCTTAATCAGCCCCAGCATTTT.

J is TRBJ2-5 and V is TRBV7-9, with D maybe TRBD1 (5 bases). V lost 6 bases, J lost 1 base, and 9 bases lay in between. This CDR3 is built from 13 residues. Germline V lookup: CDR1 SEHNR, CDR2 FQNEAQ (reference sequence). The CDR3 sequence is CASRPTVQETQYF. As DNA, the CDR3 is TGTGCCAGCAGACCGACAGTCCAAGAGACCCAGTACTTC.

This clone was counted only a few times. This chain joins TRBV7-2 and TRBJ2-5, with 8 bases identical to TRBD2. There are 15 residues in the CDR3. Germline trimming cut 5 bases from V and 4 bases from J; bases unmatched to any gene: 9. CDR1 and CDR2 (germline): SGHTA, FQGNSA. This CDR3 is CASSTGTSRGETQYF. CDR3 in DNA: TGTGCCAGCAGCACCGGGACTAGTAGGGGAGAGACCCAGTACTTC.

The chain carries TRBV30 and TRBJ1-1, with 8 nucleotides matching TRBD1. CDR3 length equals 14 residues. Trimming removed 6 bases from V and 5 bases from J; junction bases left unmatched: 11. Germline V gives CDR1 GTSNPN, CDR2 SVGIG (reference sequence). CDR3: CACAQDRARTEAFF. The DNA for the CDR3 is TGTGCCTGTGCTCAGGACAGGGCGCGGACTGAAGCTTTCTTT.

The rearrangement joins TRBV9 to TRBJ2-3; a possible D gene is TRBD2 (6 bases). The CDR3 runs 15 residues. V gave up 0 bases and J gave up 5 bases, with 13 bases separating them. Germline V lookup: CDR1 SGDLS, CDR2 YYNGEE. The CDR3 region is CASSVDPGRGDTQYF. In DNA form, the CDR3 reads TGTGCCAGCAGCGTAGACCCAGGGCGGGGAGATACGCAGTATTTT.

The V call is TRBV6-5, the J call TRBJ2-1, with TRBD2 identical over 10 bases. The CDR3 is 16 residues long. With V trimmed by 0 bases and J by 4 bases, 3 bases remained unmatched. Germline CDR1 is MNHEY and CDR2 is SVGAGI. CDR3 in amino acids: CASSYSSGGPYNEQFF. The CDR3 DNA is TGTGCCAGCAGTTACTCTAGCGGGGGGCCTTACAATGAGCAGTTCTTC.

Notes on this clone: At one end, the junction sequence differs from germline, possibly due to a read error. The chain joins TRBV5-1 to TRBJ2-5, with TRBD1 identical over 11 bases. Germline values: CDR1 SGHRS, CDR2 YFSETQ. This CDR3 is built from 16 residues. The CDR3 reads CASSLVGQGAQKTQYF. The CDR3 DNA sequence: TGCGCCAGCAGCTTGGTTGGACAGGGGGCCCAAAAGACCCAGTACTTC.

V usage is TRBV11-1 and J usage is TRBJ1-1; TRBD1 aligns across 10 bases. Germline trimming cut 6 bases from V and 8 bases from J; bases unmatched to any gene: 9. CDR3 length: 14 amino acids. Germline CDR1 and CDR2: SGHAT and FQDESV (reference sequence). Written as DNA, the CDR3 is TGTGCCAGCAGTCGGACAGGGGGGGGTCCGGAAGCTTTCTTT. Translation: CASSRTGGGPEAFF. Using reference TRBV11-1 and TRBJ1-1 for the parts outside the CDR3, the full variable domain is EAEVAQSPRYKITEKSQAVAFWCDPISGHATLYWYRQILGQGPELLVQFQDESVVDDSQLPKDRFSAERLKGVDSTLKIQPAELGDSAMYLCASSRTGGGPEAFFGQGTRLTVV.

The CDR3 DNA follows: TGTGCCAGCAGTTCAAGGGGGAGGGATGAGCAGTTCTTC. Its protein product is CASSSRGRDEQFF. The chain is built from TRBV11-2 and TRBJ2-1, with a possible D match to TRBD2 (7 bases). Germline V gene lookup returns CDR1 SGHAT and CDR2 FQNNGV. The V and J ends lost 6 bases and 8 bases respectively, with 14 bases between them. This CDR3 is 13 amino acids long.

The V and J genes are TRBV5-8 and TRBJ2-1; D is unresolved. V gave up 2 bases and J gave up 5 bases, with 11 bases separating them. The germline gives CDR1 SGHTS, CDR2 YDEGEE. The CDR3 extends over 14 amino acids. The CDR3 DNA is TGTGCCAGCAGCTTTGTAAGCCGGGACAATGAGCAGTTCTTC. Its protein is CASSFVSRDNEQFF. The whole variable domain, filled in from reference TRBV5-8 and TRBJ2-1, reads EAGVTQSPTHLIKTRGQQATLRCSPISGHTSVYWYQQALGLGLQFLLWYDEGEERNRGNFPPRFSGRQFPNYSSELNVNALELEDSALYLCASSFVSRDNEQFFGPGTRLTVL.

The genes are TRBV7-6 and TRBJ1-1; TRBD1 is a possible D gene (5 bases). The CDR3 totals 16 residues. Germline values: CDR1 SGHVS, CDR2 FNYEAQ. Between the trimmed V and J ends, which lost 0 bases and 0 bases, there was a span of 11 bases. CDR3 amino acids: CASSLASGGVNTEAFF. CDR3 DNA: TGTGCCAGCAGCTTAGCGTCGGGGGGGGTGAACACTGAAGCTTTCTTT. The full variable domain, completed using reference TRBV7-6 and TRBJ1-1, is GAGVSQSPRYKVTKRGQDVALRCDPISGHVSLYWYRQALGQGPEFLTYFNYEAQQDKSGLPNDRFSAERPEGSISTLTIQRTEQRDSAMYRCASSLASGGVNTEAFFGQGTRLTVV.